The source of this TCR beta chain is a study of PD-L1 blockade in urothelial cancer listed by TCRdb under 2017. Background for the entire study: Therapy was started in the mid-2010s for all patients, and atezolizumab 1,200 mg was administered intravenously every 3 weeks. About 85% of the 29 patients were males with bladder-origin urothelial cancer, and 18 of 29 reported a prior smoking history. About 10 patients achieved durable clinical benefit and approximately 20 did not. Somatic, immune and clinical correlates of response to PD-L1 blockade with atezolizumab in urothelial cancer were the focus of an exploratory multi-omic analysis. Pretreatment tumor samples and matched peripheral blood, collected serially before and after atezolizumab treatment, underwent TCR sequencing. Durable clinical benefit meant progression-free survival longer than 6 months, and TCR features were also tested against progression-free and overall survival. Around 30 patients had pretreatment blood TCR-seq, 24 had at least one posttreatment blood collection, and 24 had tumor TCR-seq. A median of 141,255 T cells and 80,000 to 100,000 unique TCRs was obtained from blood samples, and a median clonality of roughly 0.074 was observed. Patients had an ECOG performance status of 0 or 1 and had received between 0 and 3 prior chemotherapy regimens. Blood samples were analyzed at two time points: 3 weeks after treatment start (second dose) and 6 weeks after treatment start. In the same patients, pretreatment tumors underwent whole exome sequencing and RNA sequencing in addition to TCR sequencing.

The trim is 0 bases for V and 2 bases for J, with a gap of 13 bases between the germline ends. From the cysteine up to the phenylalanine, the CDR3 has a length of 15 residues. The entry retains the CDR3 DNA only, 45 bases that are in frame from base 1. The germline V gene encodes CDR1 GTSNPN and CDR2 SVGIG (reference sequence). Each PCR received spiked-in synthetic TCR analog templates so that absolute template abundance could be estimated from read counts. The immunoSEQ assay used bias-controlled V and J gene primers to amplify TCRbeta CDR3 regions from genomic DNA. Rearranged TCRbeta segments were sequenced at approximately 20X coverage. Per the authors' processing: Sequencing errors were corrected by clustering, and CDR3s were annotated against IMGT so that V, D and J genes could be assigned. Downstream analyses used only productive TCRbeta rearrangements, leaving out any out-of-frame or stop-codon sequences. To compute clonality, Shannon entropy was normalized by the log of the number of unique productive sequences and then subtracted from one. Clones differing between time points or between blood and tumor were identified by Fisher's exact test with Benjamini-Hochberg correction at adjusted p below 0.01. What TCRdb holds here is the immuneACCESS table cut down to in-frame rearrangements. Part of the clones is not present; checked against another copy, under half of the missing clones reflect an unresolved V gene, and the others are unexplained. V and J calls and clone size are as listed in that table; D and trimming were resolved from the DNA. The sample contains roughly 17,000 clones, roughly 90% of them found a single time. The ten largest account for about 13% of the sample.

Overall study results and their limits: Improved progression-free and overall survival was found to be associated with pretreatment peripheral blood TCR clonality below the median. Because of the small sample size (n ≈ 27) and the many exploratory analyses performed, the results are intended to be regarded as hypothesis-generating. At 3 weeks after the start of treatment, tumor-associated TCR clones in peripheral blood had expanded more in patients with durable benefit (n of about 20, p = 0.022).

The time point label, as the study defines it: pretreatment peripheral blood. The cohort included about 29 patients with locally advanced or metastatic urothelial carcinoma who were treated at Memorial Sloan Kettering on a trial protocol. Peripheral blood mononuclear cells were collected pretreatment and during treatment, with between 1 and 8 total time points per patient. The Qiagen DNeasy Blood extraction kit was used to purify genomic DNA from total PBMCs and tumor samples. PBMCs were collected pretreatment and during treatment, and were isolated and stored as previously described. This clone has a handful of counts. Its specific antigen is unknown. Base-call qualities are not available, and no considerably larger clone is one nucleotide away.

The sequencing here drew on PBMCs, taken around atezolizumab (anti-PD-L1) treatment. Recombination linked TRBV30 to TRBJ1-1; TRBD1 is a possible D gene, resting on 6 matching bases. The receptor's source is a man in his sixties or seventies with urothelial cancer. The DNA sequence is as follows: TGTGCCTGGAGTGTAATCGACAGGACCAACACTGAAGCTTTCTTT. Its protein product is CAWSVIDRTNTEAFF.